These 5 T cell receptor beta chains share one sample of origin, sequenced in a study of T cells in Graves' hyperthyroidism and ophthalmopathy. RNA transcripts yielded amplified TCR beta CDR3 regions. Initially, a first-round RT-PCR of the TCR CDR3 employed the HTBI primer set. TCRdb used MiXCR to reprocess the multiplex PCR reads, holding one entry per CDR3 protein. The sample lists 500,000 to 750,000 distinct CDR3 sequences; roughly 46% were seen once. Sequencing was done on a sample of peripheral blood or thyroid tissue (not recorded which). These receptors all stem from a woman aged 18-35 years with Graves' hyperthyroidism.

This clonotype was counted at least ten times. This CDR3 is CASRITGTTNEKLFF. In DNA, the CDR3 is TGTGCCAGCAGGATCACAGGGACAACTAATGAAAAACTGTTTTTT. V gene TRBV2 combines with J gene TRBJ1-4, with TRBD1 as a possible D gene (6 bases). The CDR3 has 15 amino acids. V lost 6 bases, J lost 0 bases, and 11 bases lay in between. The V gene's germline CDR1 is SNHLY and CDR2 FYNNEI.

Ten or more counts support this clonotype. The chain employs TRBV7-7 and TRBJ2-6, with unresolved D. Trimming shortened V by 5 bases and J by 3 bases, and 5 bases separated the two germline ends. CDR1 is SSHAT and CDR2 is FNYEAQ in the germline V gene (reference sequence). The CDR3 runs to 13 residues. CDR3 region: CASSALGANVLTF. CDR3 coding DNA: TGTGCCAGCAGCGCTCTTGGGGCCAACGTCCTGACTTTC.

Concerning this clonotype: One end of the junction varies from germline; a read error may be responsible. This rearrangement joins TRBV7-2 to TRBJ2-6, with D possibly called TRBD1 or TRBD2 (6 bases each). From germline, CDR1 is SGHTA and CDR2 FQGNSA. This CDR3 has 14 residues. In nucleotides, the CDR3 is TGTGCCAGCAGCCCAATGCCAAGGGGGGACACTGAAGCTTTC. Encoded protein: CASSPMPRGDTEAF.

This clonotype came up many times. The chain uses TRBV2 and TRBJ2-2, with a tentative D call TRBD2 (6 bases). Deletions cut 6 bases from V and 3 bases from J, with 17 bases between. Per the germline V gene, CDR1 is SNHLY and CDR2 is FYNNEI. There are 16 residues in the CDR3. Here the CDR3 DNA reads TGTGCCAGCAGCGGTCTTACTAGCTCATACACCGGGGAGCTGTTTTTT. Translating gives CASSGLTSSYTGELFF.

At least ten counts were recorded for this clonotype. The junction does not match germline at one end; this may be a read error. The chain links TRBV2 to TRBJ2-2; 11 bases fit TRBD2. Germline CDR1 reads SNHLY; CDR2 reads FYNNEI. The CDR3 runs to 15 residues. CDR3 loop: CASNELAGVPGELFF. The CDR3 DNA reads TGTGCCAGCAATGAACTAGCGGGAGTCCCCGGGGAGCTGTTTTTT.